The clone carrying this T cell receptor (beta chain) was detected a few times. The data were obtained in a study of T-cell reconstitution after alpha-beta-depleted transplantation in children. The CDR3 has 12 amino acids. Germline lookup yields CDR1 DFQATT and CDR2 SNEGSKA (reference sequence). Trimming removed 4 bases from V and 5 bases from J, with 9 bases in between. Preparing the TCRbeta library involved the use of unique molecular identifiers. TCRdb re-derived calls from the PCR reads in MiXCR, one entry per CDR3 protein. The sample consists of some 590,000 distinct CDR3 sequences, 10% of them appearing once.

Sequenced here: PBMCs from the stem cell graft donor, sampled from the stem cell graft. This chain joins TRBV20-1 and TRBJ1-5; TRBD1 might be the D (6 bases). The TCR was taken from a human donor who donated a stem cell graft to a child with acute myeloid leukemia. The CDR3 region has the DNA TGCAGTGCTACCGAGGGGGATCAGCCCCAGCATTTT. Translation: CSATEGDQPQHF.